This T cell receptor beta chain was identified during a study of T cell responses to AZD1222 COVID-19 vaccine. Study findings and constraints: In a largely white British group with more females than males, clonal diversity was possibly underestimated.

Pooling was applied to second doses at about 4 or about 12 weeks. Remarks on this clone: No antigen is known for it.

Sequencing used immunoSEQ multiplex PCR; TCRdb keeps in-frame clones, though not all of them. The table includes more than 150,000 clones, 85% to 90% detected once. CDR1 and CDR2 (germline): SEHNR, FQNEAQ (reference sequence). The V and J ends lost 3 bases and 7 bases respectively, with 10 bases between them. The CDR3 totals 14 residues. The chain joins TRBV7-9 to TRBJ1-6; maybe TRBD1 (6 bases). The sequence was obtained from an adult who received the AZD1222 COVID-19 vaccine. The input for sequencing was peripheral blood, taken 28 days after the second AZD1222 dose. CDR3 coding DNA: TGTGCCAGCAGCTTGGCAGGGGAGAATTCACCCCTCCACTTT. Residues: CASSLAGENSPLHF. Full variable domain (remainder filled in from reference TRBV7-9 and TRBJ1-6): DTGVSQNPRHKITKRGQNVTFRCDPISEHNRLYWYRQTLGQGPEFLTYFQNEAQLEKSRLLSDRFSAERPKGSFSTLEIQRTEQGDSAMYLCASSLAGENSPLHFGNGTRLTVT.